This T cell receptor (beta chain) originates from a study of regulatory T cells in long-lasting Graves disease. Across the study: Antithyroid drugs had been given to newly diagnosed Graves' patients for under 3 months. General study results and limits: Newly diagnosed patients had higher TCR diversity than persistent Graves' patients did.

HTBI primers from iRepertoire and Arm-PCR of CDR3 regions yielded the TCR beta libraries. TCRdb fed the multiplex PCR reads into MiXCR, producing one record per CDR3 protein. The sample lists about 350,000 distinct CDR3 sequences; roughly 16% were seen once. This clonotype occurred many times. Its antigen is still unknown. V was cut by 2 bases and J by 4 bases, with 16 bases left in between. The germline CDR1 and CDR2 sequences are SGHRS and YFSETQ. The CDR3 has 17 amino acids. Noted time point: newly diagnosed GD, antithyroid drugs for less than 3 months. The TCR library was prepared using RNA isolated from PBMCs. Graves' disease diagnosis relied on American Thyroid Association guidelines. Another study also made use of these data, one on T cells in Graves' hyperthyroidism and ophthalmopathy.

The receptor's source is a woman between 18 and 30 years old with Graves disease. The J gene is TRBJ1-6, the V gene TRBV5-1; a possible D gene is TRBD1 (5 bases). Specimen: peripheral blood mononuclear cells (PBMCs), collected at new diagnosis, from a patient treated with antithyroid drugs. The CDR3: CASSLVRLGLYNSPLHF. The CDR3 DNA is TGCGCCAGCAGCTTAGTGCGGCTGGGACTGTATAATTCACCCCTCCACTTT.